These 23 T cell receptor beta chains share one sample of origin, sequenced in a study of cytomegalovirus exposure and HLA in healthy donors. Primers included in the PCR were 60 Vbeta and 13 Jbeta primers. Assay: immunoSEQ multiplex PCR; the TCRdb copy retains only in-frame clones and omits some. The sample holds some 140,000 clones, 70% to 80% seen once. Sequenced material: PBMCs. The source is a female donor in good health and CMV-seronegative.

The chain links TRBV10-3 to TRBJ2-1; TRBD1 matches 10 bases. V was clipped by 6 bases and J by 6 bases; unmatched bases: 8. The CDR3 contains 15 residues. Per the germline V gene, CDR1 is ENHRY and CDR2 is SYGVKD. CDR3 sequence reads: CAIREGQGDVNEQFF. The CDR3 DNA reads as TGTGCCATCAGGGAAGGACAGGGGGATGTCAATGAGCAGTTCTTC.

The CDR3: CASSPDRASGNTIYF. The CDR3 DNA reads as TGCGCCAGCAGCCCCGACAGGGCTTCTGGAAACACCATATATTTT. This chain joins TRBV4-3 and TRBJ1-3, with 7 positions matching TRBD1. V was pared by 4 bases and J by 1 base, with 4 bases of the junction left unmatched. There are 15 residues in the CDR3. The germline gives CDR1 LGHNA, CDR2 YSLEER.

This clone is a singleton in its sample. This chain uses TRBV10-1 with TRBJ2-7; D may be TRBD1 (6 bases). V was clipped by 2 bases and J by 4 bases, with 15 bases between them. CDR3 length: 15 residues. Germline V gives CDR1 WNHNN, CDR2 SYGVQD (reference sequence). The CDR3 DNA reads as TGCGCCAGCAGTGAGGGCGCAGGGGCCGCTTACGAGCAGTACTTC. Protein sequence: CASSEGAGAAYEQYF.

This clone was detected only once. This rearrangement joins TRBV6-1 to TRBJ2-2; 7 nucleotides match TRBD2. This CDR3 has 13 amino acids. CDR1 and CDR2 (germline): MNHNS, SASEGT. V dropped 6 bases and J dropped 6; count of bases not matched to a gene: 4. This CDR3 reads CASRILAPGELFF. The CDR3 DNA sequence: TGTGCCAGCAGGATACTAGCGCCCGGGGAGCTGTTTTTT.

The J gene is TRBJ1-2, the V gene TRBV7-2; TRBD1 aligns across 9 bases. From germline, CDR1 is SGHTA and CDR2 FQGNSA. The V and J ends lost 1 base and 8 bases, in that order; junction bases with no gene match: 8. The length of the CDR3 is 15 residues. CDR3 coding DNA: TGTGCCAGCAGCTTAGACCCACAGGGGGCCTGGGGCTACACCTTC. Translating it yields CASSLDPQGAWGYTF.

This clone was picked up one time. V gene TRBV19 combines with J gene TRBJ1-5, with D possibly TRBD1 on 5 matching bases. Germline V gene lookup returns CDR1 LNHDA and CDR2 SQIVND (reference sequence). This CDR3 spans 13 amino acids. The V and J ends lost 3 bases and 9 bases respectively, with 12 bases between them. CDR3 DNA: TGTGCCAGTAGTATGCAGGGCCCGACGCCCCAGCATTTT. It is translated as CASSMQGPTPQHF.

The chain combines TRBV28 with TRBJ1-4, with D perhaps matching TRBD1 (6 bases). V lost 5 bases to trimming and J lost 1 base, with 8 bases between them. The CDR3 runs 14 residues. In germline, CDR1 is MDHEN, CDR2 SYDVKM. This CDR3 is CASSQGITNEKLFF. The CDR3, as DNA: TGTGCCAGCAGTCAGGGGATAACTAATGAAAAACTGTTTTTT.

This CDR3 reads CASSLDRWGIYEQYF. The DNA for the CDR3 is TGTGCCAGCAGTCTTGACAGATGGGGAATCTACGAGCAGTACTTC. The rearrangement uses TRBV27 and TRBJ2-7; D is possibly TRBD1 (5 bases). CDR1 MNHEY and CDR2 SMNVEV come from the germline V gene (reference sequence). The CDR3 is 15 amino acids. V lost 5 bases to trimming and J lost 3 bases, with 17 bases between them.

V and J are TRBV7-9 and TRBJ2-7, with 8 bases that match TRBD1. Germline V CDR1 and CDR2: SEHNR, FQNEAQ (reference sequence). The CDR3 covers 14 residues. With V trimmed by 4 bases and J by 7 bases, 9 bases remained unmatched. The CDR3 region has the DNA TGTGCCAGCAGCTCCGGGACAGGATACAGGGAGCAGTACTTC. Translated: CASSSGTGYREQYF.

The chain has TRBV2 and TRBJ2-7; tentative D call: TRBD1 (6 bases). The V gene lost 4 bases and the J gene lost 13 bases, with 14 bases spanning the gap. The germline V gene has CDR1 SNHLY and CDR2 FYNNEI. CDR3 length: 11 amino acids. The CDR3 region is CASSGGQPAYF. CDR3 nucleotide sequence: TGTGCCAGCAGTGGAGGACAGCCTGCCTACTTC.

A single count supports this clone. The chain uses TRBV5-4 and TRBJ2-7, with D perhaps TRBD2 (5 bases). Trimming removed 4 bases from V and 8 bases from J, with 19 bases in between. Looked up from germline, CDR1 is SGHNT and CDR2 is YYREEE (reference sequence). The CDR3 has 14 residues. CDR3 residues: CASSGDRTEDQQYF. For the CDR3, the DNA is TGTGCCAGCAGCGGTGATCGGACTGAGGACCAGCAGTACTTC.

The rearrangement uses TRBV6-5 and TRBJ1-5; D may be TRBD1 (6 bases). This CDR3 is built from 14 residues. Trimming cost V 3 bases and J 6 bases, with 12 bases left between them. Germline CDR1 is MNHEY and CDR2 is SVGAGI. The DNA of the CDR3 is TGTGCCAGCAGTTATCAAGGGGGTGGTCAGCCCCAGCATTTT. It specifies CASSYQGGGQPQHF.

The chain links TRBV5-1 to TRBJ2-7; the match to TRBD2 covers 10 bases. The V gene's germline CDR1 is SGHRS and CDR2 YFSETQ. V gave up 4 bases and J gave up 0 bases; unmatched junction bases: 13. CDR3 size: 18 residues. CDR3 sequence reads: CASSRGLADTLFSYEQYF. As DNA, the CDR3 is TGCGCCAGCAGCCGAGGACTAGCGGATACCTTATTCTCCTACGAGCAGTACTTC.

The chain combines TRBV29-1 with TRBJ1-2; no firm D call. The CDR3 has 14 amino acids. From germline, CDR1 is SQVTM and CDR2 ANQGSEA. Trimming shortened V by 4 bases and J by 4 bases, and 16 bases separated the two germline ends. The CDR3 DNA is TGCAGCGTTGCCCTAGGCGTAGTTGCCTATGGCTACACCTTC. It codes for CSVALGVVAYGYTF. Full variable domain (rest looked up from reference TRBV29-1 and TRBJ1-2): SAVISQKPSRDICQRGTSLTIQCQVDSQVTMMFWYRQQPGQSLTLIATANQGSEATYESGFVIDKFPISRPNLTFSTLTVSNMSPEDSSIYLCSVALGVVAYGYTFGSGTRLTVV.

This clone has only a few counts. The rearrangement uses TRBV6-1 and TRBJ2-3; maybe TRBD2 (5 bases). This CDR3 spans 14 amino acids. V gave up 5 bases and J gave up 2 bases, with 11 bases separating them. Germline values: CDR1 MNHNS, CDR2 SASEGT. The DNA for the CDR3 is TGTGCCAGCAGTTATCGGGATGTCACAGATACGCAGTATTTT. It translates to CASSYRDVTDTQYF.

This clone came up a few times. The chain has TRBV5-1 and TRBJ2-3; 7 nucleotides agree with TRBD2. The trim removed 2 bases at V and 0 bases at J, leaving 6 bases unmatched. Germline loops: CDR1 SGHRS, CDR2 YFSETQ. The CDR3 loop spans 16 amino acids. CDR3 sequence (DNA): TGCGCCAGCAGCTTCAGCGGGGTACCAAGCACAGATACGCAGTATTTT. It specifies CASSFSGVPSTDTQYF. The whole variable domain, remainder taken from reference TRBV5-1 and TRBJ2-3, is KAGVTQTPRYLIKTRGQQVTLSCSPISGHRSVSWYQQTPGQGLQFLFEYFSETQRNKGNFPGRFSGRQFSNSRSEMNVSTLELGDSALYLCASSFSGVPSTDTQYFGPGTRLTVL.

This clone was observed once. The V and J genes are TRBV18 and TRBJ1-3; D is undetermined. The CDR3 spans 14 residues. Between the trimmed V and J ends, which lost 7 bases and 4 bases, there was a span of 14 bases. Germline V gene sequence: CDR1 KGHSH, CDR2 LQKENI. The CDR3 DNA is TGTGCCAGCTTCGAGGGAGGCTTCGGAAACACCATATATTTT. This translates into CASFEGGFGNTIYF.

The genes are TRBV7-6 and TRBJ2-5, with D unresolved. CDR1 is SGHVS, CDR2 FNYEAQ, per germline. V gave up 4 bases and J gave up 4 bases, with 10 bases separating them. This CDR3 has 13 residues. CDR3 DNA sequence: TGTGCCAGCAGCTCCCTATTTGGAGAGACCCAGTACTTC. This translates into CASSSLFGETQYF. The full variable domain, in which reference TRBV7-6 and TRBJ2-5 provide the parts outside the CDR3, is GAGVSQSPRYKVTKRGQDVALRCDPISGHVSLYWYRQALGQGPEFLTYFNYEAQQDKSGLPNDRFSAERPEGSISTLTIQRTEQRDSAMYRCASSSLFGETQYFGPGTRLLVL.

The rearrangement uses TRBV4-1 and TRBJ2-3; 8 nucleotides match TRBD1. This CDR3 is 15 amino acids long. Germline CDR1 and CDR2: MGHRA and YSYEKL. Trimming took 1 base from V and 4 from J; bases not matched to a gene: 4. DNA of the CDR3: TGCGCCAGCAGCCAAGGGCAGGGGGCCTCAGATACGCAGTATTTT. Translating gives CASSQGQGASDTQYF.

The rearrangement links TRBV5-1 to TRBJ2-6, with D maybe TRBD2 (5 bases). CDR1 and CDR2 (germline): SGHRS, YFSETQ. With 0 bases removed from V and 0 bases from J, the gap between germline ends came to 7 bases. This CDR3 spans 16 amino acids. For the CDR3, the DNA is TGCGCCAGCAGCTTGGGGACTGGCTCTGGGGCCAACGTCCTGACTTTC. It is translated as CASSLGTGSGANVLTF.

The chain couples TRBV5-4 to TRBJ2-5; 8 bases are a match to TRBD1. The DNA end lines up better with TRBJ2-7; the J call may be wrong. Germline CDR1 SGHNT, CDR2 YYREEE (reference sequence). This CDR3 is 15 amino acids long. The CDR3 coding sequence is TGTGCCAGCAGCCTGGATAGACAGGGGTTCTACGAGCAGTACTTC. The encoded protein is CASSLDRQGFYEQYF.

The chain has TRBV7-9 and TRBJ2-2; 8 nucleotides match TRBD1. J was trimmed by 2 bases and V by 4 bases; bases with no gene match: 12. The germline V gene encodes CDR1 SEHNR and CDR2 FQNEAQ (reference sequence). The CDR3 is made up of 18 amino acids. This CDR3 is CASSSRDRNLDNTGELFF. The CDR3 DNA sequence: TGTGCCAGCAGCTCCAGGGACAGGAACTTGGACAACACCGGGGAGCTGTTTTTT. Full variable domain (rest looked up from reference TRBV7-9 and TRBJ2-2): DTGVSQNPRHKITKRGQNVTFRCDPISEHNRLYWYRQTLGQGPEFLTYFQNEAQLEKSRLLSDRFSAERPKGSFSTLEIQRTEQGDSAMYLCASSSRDRNLDNTGELFFGEGSRLTVL.

This rearrangement joins TRBV6-1 to TRBJ2-3, with 9 bases lining up with TRBD2. CDR3 length equals 16 residues. With 1 base clipped from V and 3 bases from J, the junction kept 5 bases outside the gene matches. Germline V gene sequence: CDR1 MNHNS, CDR2 SASEGT. DNA for the CDR3: TGTGCCAGCAGTGAAGTCGCGGGAGGGCGGACAGATACGCAGTATTTT. This translates into CASSEVAGGRTDTQYF.